This T cell receptor (beta chain) appears in the sequencing data of a study of blood T cell repertoires in COVID-19. The CDR3 extends over 18 amino acids. The V gene's germline CDR1 is SGHVS and CDR2 FNYEAQ. The ends lost 1 base at V and 4 bases at J; junction bases unmatched: 13. The assay was immunoSEQ multiplex PCR, and TCRdb's table has in-frame clones only and misses some. Of 100,000 to 150,000 clones listed, 80% to 90% are singletons. This sequence was found in a man between 45 and 60 years old with active or convalescent COVID-19. V is TRBV7-6 and J is TRBJ2-7; 10 bases map to TRBD1. Source material: peripheral blood. This CDR3 is CASSLVSPRTGGRYEQYF. The CDR3 DNA follows: TGTGCCAGCAGCTTAGTGAGTCCCCGGACAGGGGGAAGGTACGAGCAGTACTTC.